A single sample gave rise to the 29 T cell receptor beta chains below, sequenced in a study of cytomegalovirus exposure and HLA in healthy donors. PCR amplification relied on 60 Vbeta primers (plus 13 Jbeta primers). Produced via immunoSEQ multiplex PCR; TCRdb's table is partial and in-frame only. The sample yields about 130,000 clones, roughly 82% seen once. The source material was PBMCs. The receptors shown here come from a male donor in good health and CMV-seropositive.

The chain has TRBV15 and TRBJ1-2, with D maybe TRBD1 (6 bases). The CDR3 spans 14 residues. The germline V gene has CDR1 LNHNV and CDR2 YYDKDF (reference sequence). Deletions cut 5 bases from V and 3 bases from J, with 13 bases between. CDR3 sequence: CATSGRGTDYGYTF. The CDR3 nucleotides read TGTGCCACCAGCGGGAGGGGGACTGACTATGGCTACACCTTC.

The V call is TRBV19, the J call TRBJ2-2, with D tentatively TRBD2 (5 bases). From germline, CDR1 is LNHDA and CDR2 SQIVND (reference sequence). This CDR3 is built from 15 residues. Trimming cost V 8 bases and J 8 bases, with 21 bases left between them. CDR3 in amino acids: CASEREQTEVGELFF. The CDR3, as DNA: TGTGCCAGTGAGAGGGAGCAGACCGAAGTAGGGGAGCTGTTTTTT.

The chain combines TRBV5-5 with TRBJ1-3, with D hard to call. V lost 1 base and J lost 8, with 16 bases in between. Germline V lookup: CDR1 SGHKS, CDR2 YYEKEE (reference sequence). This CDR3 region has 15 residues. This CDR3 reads CASSLRWEGRDTIYF. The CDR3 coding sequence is TGTGCCAGCAGCTTGAGATGGGAGGGTCGGGACACCATATATTTT. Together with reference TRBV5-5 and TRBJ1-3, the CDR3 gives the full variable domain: DAGVTQSPTHLIKTRGQQVTLRCSPISGHKSVSWYQQVLGQGPQFIFQYYEKEERGRGNFPDRFSARQFPNYSSELNVNALLLGDSALYLCASSLRWEGRDTIYFGEGSWLTVV.

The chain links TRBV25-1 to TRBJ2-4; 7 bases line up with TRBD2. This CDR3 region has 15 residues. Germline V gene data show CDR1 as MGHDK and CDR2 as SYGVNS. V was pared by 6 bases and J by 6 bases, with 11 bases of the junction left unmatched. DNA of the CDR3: TGTGCCAGCAGCCACGGGACTCCGGGAGGAAACATTCAGTACTTC. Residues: CASSHGTPGGNIQYF.

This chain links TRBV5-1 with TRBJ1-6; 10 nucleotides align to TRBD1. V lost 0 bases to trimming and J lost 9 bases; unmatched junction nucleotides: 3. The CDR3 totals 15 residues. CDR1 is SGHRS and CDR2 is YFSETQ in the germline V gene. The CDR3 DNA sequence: TGCGCCAGCAGCTTGGTTGGGACAGGGGTTTCACCCCTCCACTTT. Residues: CASSLVGTGVSPLHF.

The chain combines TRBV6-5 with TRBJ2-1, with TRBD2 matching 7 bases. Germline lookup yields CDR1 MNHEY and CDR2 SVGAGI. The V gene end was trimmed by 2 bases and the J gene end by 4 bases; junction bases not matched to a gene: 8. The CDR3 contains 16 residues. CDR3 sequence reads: CASSYQSGVTYNEQFF. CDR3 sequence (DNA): TGTGCCAGCAGTTACCAGAGCGGGGTTACGTACAATGAGCAGTTCTTC.

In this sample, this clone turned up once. For the CDR3, the DNA is TGTGCCAGCATTCGGGGGACGCCCGGGACTACGTACAATGAGCAGTTCTTC. Its protein product is CASIRGTPGTTYNEQFF. The chain links TRBV28 to TRBJ2-1, with 7 bases lining up with TRBD2. The CDR3 is 17 residues long. V lost 7 bases, J lost 4 bases, and 16 bases stayed unmatched. In germline, CDR1 is MDHEN, CDR2 SYDVKM.

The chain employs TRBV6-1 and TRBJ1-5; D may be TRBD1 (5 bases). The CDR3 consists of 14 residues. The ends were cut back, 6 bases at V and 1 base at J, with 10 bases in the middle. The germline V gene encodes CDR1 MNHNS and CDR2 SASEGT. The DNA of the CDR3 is TGTGCCAGCAGGTTACAGGAAAGCAATCAGCCCCAGCATTTT. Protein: CASRLQESNQPQHF.

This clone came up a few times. CDR3 sequence: CASSQISGGSGNTIYF. CDR3 DNA sequence: TGTGCCAGCAGCCAAATATCAGGGGGCAGTGGAAACACCATATATTTT. This sequence joins TRBV14 and TRBJ1-3; 8 nucleotides align to TRBD1. The V and J ends lost 2 bases and 3 bases, in that order; junction bases with no gene match: 6. The CDR3 has 16 residues. Per germline, CDR1 SGHDN and CDR2 FVKESK.

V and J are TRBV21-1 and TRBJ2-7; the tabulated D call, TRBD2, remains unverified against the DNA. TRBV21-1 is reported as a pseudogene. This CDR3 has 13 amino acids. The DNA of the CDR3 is TGTGCCAGCAGGGGTAGCGGGAGGCACGAGCAGTACTTC. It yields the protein CASRGSGRHEQYF.

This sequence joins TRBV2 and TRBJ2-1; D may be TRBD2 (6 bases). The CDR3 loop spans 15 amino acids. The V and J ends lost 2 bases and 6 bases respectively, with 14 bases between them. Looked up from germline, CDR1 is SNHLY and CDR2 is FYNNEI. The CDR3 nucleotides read TGTGCCAGCAGTGAACCCCGGCCGCGGGGCAATGAGCAGTTCTTC. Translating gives CASSEPRPRGNEQFF.

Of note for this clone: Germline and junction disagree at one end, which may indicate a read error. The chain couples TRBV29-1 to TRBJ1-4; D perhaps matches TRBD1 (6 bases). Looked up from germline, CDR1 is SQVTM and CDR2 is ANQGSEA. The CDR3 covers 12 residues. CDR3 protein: CSVEGGDEKLFF. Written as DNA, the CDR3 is TGCAGCGTGGAAGGGGGAGATGAAAAACTGTTTTTT.

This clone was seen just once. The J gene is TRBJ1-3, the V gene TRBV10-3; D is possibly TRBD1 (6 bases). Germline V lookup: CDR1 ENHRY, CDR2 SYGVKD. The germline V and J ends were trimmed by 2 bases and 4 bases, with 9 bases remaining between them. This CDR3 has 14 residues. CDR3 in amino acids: CAISEDDRGNTIYF. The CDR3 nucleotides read TGTGCCATCAGTGAGGACGACAGGGGAAACACCATATATTTT.

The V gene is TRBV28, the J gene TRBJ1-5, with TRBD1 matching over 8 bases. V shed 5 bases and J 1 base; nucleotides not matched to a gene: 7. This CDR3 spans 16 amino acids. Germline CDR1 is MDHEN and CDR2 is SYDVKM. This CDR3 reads CASSGVRGLSNQPQHF. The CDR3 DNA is TGTGCCAGCAGTGGGGTCAGGGGGCTGAGCAATCAGCCCCAGCATTTT.

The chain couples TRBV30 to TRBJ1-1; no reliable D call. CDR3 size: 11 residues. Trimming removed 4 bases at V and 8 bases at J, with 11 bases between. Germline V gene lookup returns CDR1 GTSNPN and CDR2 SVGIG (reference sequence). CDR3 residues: CAWINRAEAFF. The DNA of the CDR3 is TGTGCCTGGATCAACAGAGCAGAAGCTTTCTTT.

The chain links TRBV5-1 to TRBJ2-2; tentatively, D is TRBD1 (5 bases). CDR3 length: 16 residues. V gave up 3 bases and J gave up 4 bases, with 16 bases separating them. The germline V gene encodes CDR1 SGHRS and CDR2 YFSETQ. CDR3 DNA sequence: TGCGCCAGCAGCTACCGCGTGGGGCAGGGCACCGGGGAGCTGTTTTTT. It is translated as CASSYRVGQGTGELFF.

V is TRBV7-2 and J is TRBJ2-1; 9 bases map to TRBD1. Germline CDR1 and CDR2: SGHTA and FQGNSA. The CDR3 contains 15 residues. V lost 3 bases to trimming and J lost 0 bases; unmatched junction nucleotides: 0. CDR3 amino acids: CASSLGQGSYNEQFF. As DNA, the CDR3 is TGTGCCAGCAGCTTGGGACAGGGCTCCTACAATGAGCAGTTCTTC.

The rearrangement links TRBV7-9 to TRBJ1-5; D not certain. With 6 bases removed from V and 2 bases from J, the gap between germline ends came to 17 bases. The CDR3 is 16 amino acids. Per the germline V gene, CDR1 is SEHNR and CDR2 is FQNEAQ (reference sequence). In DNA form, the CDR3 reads TGTGCCAGCAGTCCCCCCCCCGAGCAGGGCAATCAGCCCCAGCATTTT. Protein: CASSPPPEQGNQPQHF.

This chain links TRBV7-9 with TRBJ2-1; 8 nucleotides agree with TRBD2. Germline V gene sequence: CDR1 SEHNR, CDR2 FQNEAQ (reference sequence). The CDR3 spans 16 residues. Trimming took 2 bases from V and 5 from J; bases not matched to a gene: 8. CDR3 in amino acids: CASSLIGGGPNNEQFF. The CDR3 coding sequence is TGTGCCAGCAGCTTAATCGGCGGGGGGCCCAACAATGAGCAGTTCTTC.

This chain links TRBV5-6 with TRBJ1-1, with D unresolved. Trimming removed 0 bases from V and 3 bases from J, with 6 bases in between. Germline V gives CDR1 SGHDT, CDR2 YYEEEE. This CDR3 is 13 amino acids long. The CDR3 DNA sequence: TGTGCCAGCAGCTTGGGGGAGTACACTGAAGCTTTCTTT. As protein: CASSLGEYTEAFF.

The CDR3 DNA reads TGTGCCAGCAGCTCCAGCCCCCTCAGCGGGGGGGTCGACAATGAGCAGTTCTTC. Encoded protein: CASSSSPLSGGVDNEQFF. The chain recombines TRBV7-9 with TRBJ2-1; 10 bases agree with TRBD2. The germline CDR1 and CDR2 sequences are SEHNR and FQNEAQ (reference sequence). V gave up 4 bases and J gave up 5 bases; unmatched junction bases: 14. The CDR3 consists of 18 residues.

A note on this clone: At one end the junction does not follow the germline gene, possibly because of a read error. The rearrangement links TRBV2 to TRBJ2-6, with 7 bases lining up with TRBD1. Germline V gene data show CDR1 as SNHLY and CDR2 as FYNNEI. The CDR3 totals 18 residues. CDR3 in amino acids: CASTPPGTANSGANGLTF. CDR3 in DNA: TGTGCCAGCACTCCCCCCGGGACAGCTAATTCTGGGGCCAACGGCCTGACTTTC.

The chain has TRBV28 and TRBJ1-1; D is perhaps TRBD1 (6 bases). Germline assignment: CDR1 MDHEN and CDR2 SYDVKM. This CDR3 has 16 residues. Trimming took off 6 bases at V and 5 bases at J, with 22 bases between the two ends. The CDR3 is CASRIFRGQPVTEAFF. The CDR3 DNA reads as TGTGCCAGCAGGATATTCCGGGGACAACCTGTAACTGAAGCTTTCTTT. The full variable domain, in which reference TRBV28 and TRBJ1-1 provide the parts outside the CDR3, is DVKVTQSSRYLVKRTGEKVFLECVQDMDHENMFWYRQDPGLGLRLIYFSYDVKMKEKGDIPEGYSVSREKKERFSLILESASTNQTSMYLCASRIFRGQPVTEAFFGQGTRLTVV.

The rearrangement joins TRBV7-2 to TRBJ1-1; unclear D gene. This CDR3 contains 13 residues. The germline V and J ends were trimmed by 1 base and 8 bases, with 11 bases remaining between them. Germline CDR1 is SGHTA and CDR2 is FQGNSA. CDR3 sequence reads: CASSLVRLTEAFF. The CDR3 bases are TGTGCCAGCAGCTTAGTGCGGCTAACGGAAGCTTTCTTT.

The CDR3 region has the DNA TGCAGCGTTGATCTTGGCTACACCTTC. The encoded protein is CSVDLGYTF. The chain joins TRBV29-1 to TRBJ1-2; D unclear. There are 9 residues in the CDR3. In germline, CDR1 is SQVTM, CDR2 ANQGSEA. V lost 3 bases to trimming and J lost 7 bases, with 3 bases between them.

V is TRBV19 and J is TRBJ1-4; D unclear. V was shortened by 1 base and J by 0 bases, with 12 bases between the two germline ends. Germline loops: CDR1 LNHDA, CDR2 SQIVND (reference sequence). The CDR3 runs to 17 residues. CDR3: CASSIVEGVATNEKLFF. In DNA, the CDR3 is TGTGCCAGTAGTATAGTTGAAGGAGTAGCAACTAATGAAAAACTGTTTTTT.

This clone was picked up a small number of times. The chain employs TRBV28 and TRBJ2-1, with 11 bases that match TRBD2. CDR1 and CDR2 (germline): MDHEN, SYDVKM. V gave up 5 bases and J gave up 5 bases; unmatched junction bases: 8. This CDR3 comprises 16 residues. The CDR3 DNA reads TGTGCCAGCAGTCCCATAGCGGGGGGGCTAAACAATGAGCAGTTCTTC. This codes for CASSPIAGGLNNEQFF.

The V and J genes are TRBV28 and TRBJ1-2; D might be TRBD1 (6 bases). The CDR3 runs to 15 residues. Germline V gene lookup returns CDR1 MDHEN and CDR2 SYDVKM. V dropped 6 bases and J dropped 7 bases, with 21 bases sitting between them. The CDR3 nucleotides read TGTGCCAGCAGCACCCCGGGACACATATCCGGTGGCTACACCTTC. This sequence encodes CASSTPGHISGGYTF.

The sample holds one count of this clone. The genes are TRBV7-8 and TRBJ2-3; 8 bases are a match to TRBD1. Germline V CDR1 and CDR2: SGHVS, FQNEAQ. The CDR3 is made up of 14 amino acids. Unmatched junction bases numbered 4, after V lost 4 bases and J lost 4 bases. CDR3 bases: TGTGCCAGCAGCTCTGGACAGGGCCCAGATACGCAGTATTTT. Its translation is CASSSGQGPDTQYF.